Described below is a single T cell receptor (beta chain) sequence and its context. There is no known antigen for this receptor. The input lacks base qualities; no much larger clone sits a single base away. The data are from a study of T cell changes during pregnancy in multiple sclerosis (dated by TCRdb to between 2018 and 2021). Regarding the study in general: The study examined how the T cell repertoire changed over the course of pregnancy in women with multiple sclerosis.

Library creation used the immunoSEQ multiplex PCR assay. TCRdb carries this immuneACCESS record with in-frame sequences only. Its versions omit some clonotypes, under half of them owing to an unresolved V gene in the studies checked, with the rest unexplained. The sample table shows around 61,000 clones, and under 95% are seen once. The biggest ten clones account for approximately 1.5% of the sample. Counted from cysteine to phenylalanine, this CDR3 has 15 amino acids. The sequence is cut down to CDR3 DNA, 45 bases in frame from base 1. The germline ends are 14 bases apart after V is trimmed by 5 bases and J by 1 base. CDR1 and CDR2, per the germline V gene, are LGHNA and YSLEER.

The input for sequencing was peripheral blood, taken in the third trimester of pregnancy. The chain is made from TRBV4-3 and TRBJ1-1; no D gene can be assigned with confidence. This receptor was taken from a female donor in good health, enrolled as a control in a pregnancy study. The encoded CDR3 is CASSSSREWNTEAFF. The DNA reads TGCGCCAGCAGCTCCAGTCGGGAGTGGAACACTGAAGCTTTCTTT.